This T cell receptor (beta chain) derives from a study of shared clonotypes between healthy human individuals. The CDR3 consists of 14 residues. After removal of 5 bases from V and 2 bases from J, the junction contained 5 bases not matched to a gene. Germline V lookup: CDR1 SGHTA, CDR2 FQGNSA. Data came from immunoSEQ multiplex PCR; TCRdb stores just in-frame clones and leaves some out. The sample gives over a million clones, approximately 98.5% of which show up once; roughly 0.35% is in the top ten. The chain recombines TRBV7-2 with TRBJ2-5, with 7 bases aligning to TRBD1. The TCR originated in a young man in good health. The sequenced material came from naive CD4+ T cells sorted from blood. Subset meaning: CD45RA+ positively selected. CDR3 sequence: CASSEGQAQETQYF. The CDR3 nucleotides read TGTGCCAGCAGCGAAGGACAGGCTCAAGAGACCCAGTACTTC.